This TCR beta chain was recorded in a study of siplizumab effects on memory and regulatory T cells. Study-wide results and limits: A major contribution to the alloresponse seemed to be made by naive T cells, which seemed more diverse than memory cells. Roughly 80-96% of proliferating CD4+ or CD8+ clones lacked a naive or memory phenotype that could be assigned.

The assay was immunoSEQ multiplex PCR, and TCRdb's table has in-frame clones only and misses some. The sample yields tens of thousands of clones, about 91% seen once. About this clone itself: What it recognizes is unknown.

After removal of 3 bases from V and 4 bases from J, the junction contained 9 bases not matched to a gene. The germline V gene encodes CDR1 SGHRS and CDR2 YFSETQ. The CDR3 extends over 16 amino acids. The chain employs TRBV5-1 and TRBJ2-2; 7 bases line up with TRBD1. Specimen: Tregs sorted from blood. This receptor was identified in a human donor in good health. The CDR3 region has the DNA TGCGCCAGCAGCTCGCCAATGGGACAGCGCACCGGGGAGCTGTTTTTT. The encoded protein is CASSSPMGQRTGELFF.